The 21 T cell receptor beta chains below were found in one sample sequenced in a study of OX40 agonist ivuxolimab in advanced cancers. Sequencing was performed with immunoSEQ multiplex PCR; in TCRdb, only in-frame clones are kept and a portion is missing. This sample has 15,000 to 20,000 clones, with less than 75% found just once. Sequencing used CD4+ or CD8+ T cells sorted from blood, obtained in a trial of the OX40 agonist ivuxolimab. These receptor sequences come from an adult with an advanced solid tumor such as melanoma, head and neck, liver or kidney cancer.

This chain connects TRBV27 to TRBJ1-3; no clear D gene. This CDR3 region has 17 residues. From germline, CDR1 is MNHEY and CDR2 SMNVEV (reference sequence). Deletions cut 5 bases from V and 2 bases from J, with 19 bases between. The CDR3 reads CASSLSQVPAPGNTIYF. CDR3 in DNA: TGTGCCAGCAGTCTCAGTCAGGTGCCAGCCCCTGGAAACACCATATATTTT.

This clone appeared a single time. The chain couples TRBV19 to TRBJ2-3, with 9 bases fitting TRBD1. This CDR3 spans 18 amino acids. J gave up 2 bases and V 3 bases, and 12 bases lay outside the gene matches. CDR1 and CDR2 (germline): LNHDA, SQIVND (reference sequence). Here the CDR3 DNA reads TGTGCCAGTAGTATCGGCTCTGGGGGACAGGGACCCACAGATACGCAGTATTTT. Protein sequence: CASSIGSGGQGPTDTQYF.

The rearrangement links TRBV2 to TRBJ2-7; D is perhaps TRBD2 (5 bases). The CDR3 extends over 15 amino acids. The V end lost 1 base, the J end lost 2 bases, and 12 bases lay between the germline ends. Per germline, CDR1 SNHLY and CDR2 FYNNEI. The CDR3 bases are TGTGCCAGCAGTGAAGATGGAGGCACCCCCTACGAGCAGTACTTC. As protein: CASSEDGGTPYEQYF.

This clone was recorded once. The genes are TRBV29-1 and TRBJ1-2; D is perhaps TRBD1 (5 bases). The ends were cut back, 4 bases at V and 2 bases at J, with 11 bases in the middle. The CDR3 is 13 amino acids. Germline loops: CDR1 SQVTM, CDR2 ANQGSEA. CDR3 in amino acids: CSVATGQNYGYTF. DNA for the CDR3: TGCAGCGTTGCGACGGGGCAAAACTATGGCTACACCTTC.

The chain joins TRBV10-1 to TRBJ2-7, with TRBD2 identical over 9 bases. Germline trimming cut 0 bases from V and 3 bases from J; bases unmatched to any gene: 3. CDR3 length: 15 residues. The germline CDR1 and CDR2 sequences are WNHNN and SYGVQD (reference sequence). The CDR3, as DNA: TGCGCCAGCAGTGAGTCAACTAGCGGGTTCTACGAGCAGTACTTC. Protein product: CASSESTSGFYEQYF.

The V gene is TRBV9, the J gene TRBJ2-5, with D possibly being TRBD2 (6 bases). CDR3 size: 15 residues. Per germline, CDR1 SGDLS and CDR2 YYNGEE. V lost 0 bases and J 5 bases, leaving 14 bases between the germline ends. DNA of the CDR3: TGTGCCAGCAGCGTAGCTGGAGGGGTTCCGGAGACCCAGTACTTC. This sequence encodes CASSVAGGVPETQYF.

Here the CDR3 reads CASSGGTRTEAFF. The CDR3 DNA is TGTGCCAGCAGCGGCGGGACAAGGACTGAAGCTTTCTTT. V and J are TRBV2 and TRBJ1-1, with a tentative D call TRBD1 (6 bases). The CDR3 spans 13 residues. V was shortened by 6 bases and J by 5 bases, with 13 bases between the two germline ends. Germline loops: CDR1 SNHLY, CDR2 FYNNEI. The full variable domain, rest sourced from reference TRBV2 and TRBJ1-1, is EPEVTQTPSHQVTQMGQEVILRCVPISNHLYFYWYRQILGQKVEFLVSFYNNEISEKSEIFDDQFSVERPDGSNFTLKIRSTKLEDSAMYFCASSGGTRTEAFFGQGTRLTVV.

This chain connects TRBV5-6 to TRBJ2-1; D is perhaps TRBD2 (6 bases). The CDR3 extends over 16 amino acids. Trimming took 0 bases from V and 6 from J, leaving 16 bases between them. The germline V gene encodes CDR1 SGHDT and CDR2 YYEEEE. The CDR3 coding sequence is TGTGCCAGCAGCTTGGGGGGATCTAGCGCCTTCAATGAGCAGTTCTTC. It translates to CASSLGGSSAFNEQFF.

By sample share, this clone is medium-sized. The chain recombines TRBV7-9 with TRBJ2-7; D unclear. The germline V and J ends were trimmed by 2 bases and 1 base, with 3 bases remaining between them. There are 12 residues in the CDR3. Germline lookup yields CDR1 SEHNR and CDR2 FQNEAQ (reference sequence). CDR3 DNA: TGTGCCAGCAGCTTAAGATCCTACGAGCAGTACTTC. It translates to CASSLRSYEQYF.

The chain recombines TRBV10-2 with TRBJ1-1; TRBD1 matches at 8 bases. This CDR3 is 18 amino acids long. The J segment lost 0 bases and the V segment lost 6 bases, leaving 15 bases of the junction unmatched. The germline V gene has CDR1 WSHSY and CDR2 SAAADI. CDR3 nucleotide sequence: TGCGCCAGCAGCGAGACCTGGACAGGGATCAGTTTGAACACTGAAGCTTTCTTT. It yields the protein CASSETWTGISLNTEAFF.

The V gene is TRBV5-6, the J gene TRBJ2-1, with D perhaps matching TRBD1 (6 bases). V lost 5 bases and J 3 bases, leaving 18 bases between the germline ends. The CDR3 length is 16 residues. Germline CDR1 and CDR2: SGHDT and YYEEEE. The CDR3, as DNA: TGTGCCAGCAGACCTGGGACACCGGCAAACTACAATGAGCAGTTCTTC. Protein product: CASRPGTPANYNEQFF.

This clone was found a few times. CDR3 sequence reads: CASSRLAGDNEQFF. For the CDR3, the DNA is TGTGCCAGCAGTAGGCTAGCGGGGGACAATGAGCAGTTCTTC. The chain combines TRBV6-4 with TRBJ2-1, with 10 bases lining up with TRBD2. The germline CDR1 and CDR2 sequences are MRHNA and SNTAGT. This CDR3 comprises 14 residues. V was pared by 5 bases and J by 5 bases, with 3 bases of the junction left unmatched.

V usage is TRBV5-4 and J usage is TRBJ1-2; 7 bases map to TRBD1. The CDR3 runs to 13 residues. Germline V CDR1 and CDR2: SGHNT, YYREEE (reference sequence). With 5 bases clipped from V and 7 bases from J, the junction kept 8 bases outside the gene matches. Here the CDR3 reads CASSFDRDSGYTF. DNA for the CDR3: TGTGCCAGCAGTTTTGACAGGGACAGTGGCTACACCTTC.

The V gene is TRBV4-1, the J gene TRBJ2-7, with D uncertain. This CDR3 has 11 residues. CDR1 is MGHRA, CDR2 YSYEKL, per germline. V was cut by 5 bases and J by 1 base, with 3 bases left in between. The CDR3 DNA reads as TGCGCCAGCAGCTCATCCTACGAGCAGTACTTC. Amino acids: CASSSSYEQYF.

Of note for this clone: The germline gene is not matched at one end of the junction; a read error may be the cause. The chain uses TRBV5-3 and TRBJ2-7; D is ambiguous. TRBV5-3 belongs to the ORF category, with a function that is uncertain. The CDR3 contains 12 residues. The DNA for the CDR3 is TGTGCCAGCAGCTTCCAAGGTTACGAGCAGTACTTC. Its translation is CASSFQGYEQYF.

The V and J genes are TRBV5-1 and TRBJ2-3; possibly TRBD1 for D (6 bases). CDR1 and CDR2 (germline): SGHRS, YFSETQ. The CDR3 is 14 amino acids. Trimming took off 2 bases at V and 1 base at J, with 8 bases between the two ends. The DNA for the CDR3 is TGCGCCAGCAGCTTAGGACAGCGCACAGATACGCAGTATTTT. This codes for CASSLGQRTDTQYF.

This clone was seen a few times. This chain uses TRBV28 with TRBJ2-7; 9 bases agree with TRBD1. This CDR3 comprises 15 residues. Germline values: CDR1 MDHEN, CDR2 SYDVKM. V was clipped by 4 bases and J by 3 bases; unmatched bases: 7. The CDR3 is CASSSGQGTYYEQYF. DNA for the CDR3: TGTGCCAGCAGTTCAGGACAGGGGACATACTACGAGCAGTACTTC.

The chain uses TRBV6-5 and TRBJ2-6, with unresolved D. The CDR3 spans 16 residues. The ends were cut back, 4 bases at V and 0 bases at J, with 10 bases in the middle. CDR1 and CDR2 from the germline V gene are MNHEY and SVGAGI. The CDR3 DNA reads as TGTGCCAGCAGTTTACCACGGAGCTCTGGGGCCAACGTCCTGACTTTC. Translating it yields CASSLPRSSGANVLTF.

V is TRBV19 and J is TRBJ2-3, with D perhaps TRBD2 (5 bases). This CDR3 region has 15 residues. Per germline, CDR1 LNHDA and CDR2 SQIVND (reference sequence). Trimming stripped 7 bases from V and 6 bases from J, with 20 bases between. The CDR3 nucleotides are TGTGCCAGTACCCCGGGGAGCCGGTCCTGGGATACGCAGTATTTT. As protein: CASTPGSRSWDTQYF.

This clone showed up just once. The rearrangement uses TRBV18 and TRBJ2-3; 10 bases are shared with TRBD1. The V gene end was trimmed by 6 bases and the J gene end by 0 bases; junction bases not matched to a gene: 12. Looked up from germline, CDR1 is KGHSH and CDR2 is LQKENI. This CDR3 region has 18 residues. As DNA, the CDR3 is TGTGCCAGCTCCCCGTGGGACAGGGGAAACTATAGCACAGATACGCAGTATTTT. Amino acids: CASSPWDRGNYSTDTQYF.

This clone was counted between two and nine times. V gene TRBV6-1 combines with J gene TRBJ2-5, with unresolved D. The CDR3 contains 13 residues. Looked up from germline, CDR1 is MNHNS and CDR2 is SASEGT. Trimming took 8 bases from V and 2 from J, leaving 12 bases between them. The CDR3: CASSRTAQETQYF. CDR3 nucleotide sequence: TGTGCCAGCTCCCGGACGGCACAAGAGACCCAGTACTTC.